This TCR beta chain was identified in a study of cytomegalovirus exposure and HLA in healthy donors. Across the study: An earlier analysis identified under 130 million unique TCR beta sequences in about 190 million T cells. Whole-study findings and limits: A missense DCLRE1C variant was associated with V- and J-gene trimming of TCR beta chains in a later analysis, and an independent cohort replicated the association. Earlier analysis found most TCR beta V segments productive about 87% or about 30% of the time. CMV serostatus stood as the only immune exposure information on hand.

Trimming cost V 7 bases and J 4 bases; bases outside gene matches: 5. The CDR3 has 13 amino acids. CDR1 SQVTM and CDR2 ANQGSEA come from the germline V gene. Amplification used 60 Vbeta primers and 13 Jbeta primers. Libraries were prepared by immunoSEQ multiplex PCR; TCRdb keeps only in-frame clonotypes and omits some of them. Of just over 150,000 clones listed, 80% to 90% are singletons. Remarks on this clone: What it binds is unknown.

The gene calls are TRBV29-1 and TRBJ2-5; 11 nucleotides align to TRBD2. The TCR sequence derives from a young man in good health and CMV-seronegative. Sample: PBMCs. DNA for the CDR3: TGCAGCGCTGCACTAGCGGGAGCAGAGACCCAGTACTTC. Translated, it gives CSAALAGAETQYF.